This T cell receptor beta chain was identified in a study of T-cell reconstitution after alpha-beta-depleted transplantation in children. The TCRbeta library was prepared with unique molecular identifiers. TCRdb independently ran MiXCR on the PCR reads; one entry per CDR3 protein. The profile covers about 350,000 distinct CDR3 sequences, with about 14% appearing a single time and 4% to 5.5% taken by the ten largest. CDR3 length equals 14 residues. The V gene lost 2 bases and the J gene lost 3 bases, with 10 bases spanning the gap. CDR1 and CDR2 (germline): ENHRY, SYGVKD. This TCR was sampled from a human donor who donated a stem cell graft to a child with Fanconi anemia. The sequencing used PBMCs, collected from the stem cell graft. The rearrangement uses TRBV10-3 and TRBJ2-5, with D maybe TRBD2 (6 bases). The CDR3 spells CAISERVAEETQYF. In DNA form, the CDR3 reads TGTGCCATCAGTGAGCGGGTAGCGGAAGAGACCCAGTACTTC.